This T cell receptor (beta chain) comes out of a study of blood T cell repertoires in COVID-19. Overall study context: T cells, B-cell-depleted T cells, or PBMCs provided the cDNA or gDNA that served as material.

Participants' own reports of clinical history determined their cohort assignment. In Cohort 3, a recovered donor had either two negative PCRs, clearance, or symptom resolution. This CDR3 comprises 14 residues. Trimming removed 4 bases at V and 1 base at J, with 10 bases between. Germline loops: CDR1 MDHEN, CDR2 SYDVKM. Authors' analysis steps: Nucleated cell number was recorded as an estimate derived from reference gene primer amplification. Clones were read by immunoSEQ multiplex PCR, and TCRdb kept only the in-frame ones, dropping some. Clone size and the V and J calls come from that table; the DNA yielded D and trimming. Altogether 250,000 to 350,000 clones are present, 92% being singletons, with the ten largest covering roughly 18%.

V and J are TRBV28 and TRBJ1-1; perhaps TRBD1 as D (6 bases). The specimen was PBMCs or T cells enriched from blood (not recorded which). The TCR was taken from a woman under 40 who had recovered from COVID-19. DNA for the CDR3: TGTGCCAGCAGTTATCCGGGACAGAACACTGAAGCTTTCTTT. This sequence encodes CASSYPGQNTEAFF.